The 6 T cell receptor beta chains below all came from one sample that was sequenced in a study of blood T cell repertoires in COVID-19 (dated by TCRdb to 2018 to 2020). The library was built by means of the immunoSEQ multiplex PCR assay. The table was pulled from immuneACCESS by TCRdb, which kept in-frame rearrangements only. Such tables lose some clones; where checked, under half of the loss comes from unresolved V genes, and the rest has no known cause. This sample gives roughly 250,000 clones in total; approximately 85% of them show up just once. Clones ranked in the top ten supply roughly 0.94% of the sample. The specimen was peripheral blood. The receptors derive from a human donor with COVID-19, enrolled during active disease. The donor label of this sample is uncertain.

This clone was observed once. This chain joins TRBV7-2 and TRBJ1-1; a weak D match, TRBD1 (5 bases). This CDR3 comprises 16 residues. Germline V gene sequence: CDR1 SGHTA, CDR2 FQGNSA. Trimming removed 3 bases from V and 8 bases from J, with 22 bases in between. CDR3 loop: CASSFAGGVLRREAFF. CDR3 in DNA: TGTGCCAGCAGCTTCGCGGGGGGTGTCCTTCGGCGGGAAGCTTTCTTT.

This sequence joins TRBV7-2 and TRBJ2-7; D uncertain. This CDR3 contains 15 residues. The V end lost 1 base, the J end lost 0 bases, and 10 bases lay between the germline ends. Germline V gene data show CDR1 as SGHTA and CDR2 as FQGNSA. Here the CDR3 DNA reads TGTGCCAGCAGCTTAGTAATCGCGGTCTCCTACGAGCAGTACTTC. Encoded protein: CASSLVIAVSYEQYF.

The J gene is TRBJ2-1, the V gene TRBV11-3; TRBD1 agrees at 9 bases. After removal of 10 bases from V and 5 bases from J, the junction contained 9 bases not matched to a gene. This CDR3 comprises 14 residues. CDR1 and CDR2 (germline): SGHNT, YENEEA. The CDR3 reads CATSKTGGHNEQFF. For the CDR3, the DNA is TGTGCCACATCGAAAACAGGGGGCCACAATGAGCAGTTCTTC. The complete variable domain, with remaining parts taken from reference TRBV11-3 and TRBJ2-1, reads EAGVVQSPRYKIIEKKQPVAFWCNPISGHNTLYWYLQNLGQGPELLIRYENEEAVDDSQLPKDRFSAERLKGVDSTLKIQPAELGDSAVYLCATSKTGGHNEQFFGPGTRLTVL.

This clone was picked up a small number of times. The rearrangement links TRBV5-4 to TRBJ1-5; D call uncertain. V lost 4 bases to trimming and J lost 7 bases, with 15 bases between them. The CDR3 runs to 14 residues. Germline lookup yields CDR1 SGHNT and CDR2 YYREEE (reference sequence). The DNA of the CDR3 is TGTGCCAGCAGCGTCTCCGGGGTAAGGCAGCCCCAGCATTTT. Translation: CASSVSGVRQPQHF. Filled out from reference TRBV5-4 and TRBJ1-5, the complete variable domain reads ETGVTQSPTHLIKTRGQQVTLRCSSQSGHNTVSWYQQALGQGPQFIFQYYREEENGRGNFPPRFSGLQFPNYSSELNVNALELDDSALYLCASSVSGVRQPQHFGDGTRLSIL.

This chain links TRBV13 with TRBJ2-7; 11 bases line up with TRBD2. Per germline, CDR1 PRHDT and CDR2 FYEKMQ (reference sequence). The CDR3 consists of 21 residues. Trimming at V came to 1 base and at J to 5 bases, leaving 22 bases not matched to a gene. The CDR3 sequence is CASSLEGGELAGGGNVNEQYF. The CDR3 bases are TGTGCCAGCAGCTTAGAAGGCGGGGAGCTAGCGGGAGGCGGGAACGTTAACGAGCAGTACTTC.

The chain employs TRBV7-9 and TRBJ1-6; D gene unclear. The CDR3 is 15 amino acids. V gave up 5 bases and J gave up 7 bases, with 15 bases separating them. In germline, CDR1 is SEHNR, CDR2 FQNEAQ (reference sequence). The CDR3 region is CASSRLSQTNSPLHF. The CDR3 region has the DNA TGTGCCAGCAGCCGCCTCAGTCAGACAAATTCACCCCTCCACTTT.